This T cell receptor beta chain was identified during a study of blood T cell repertoires in COVID-19. Across the study: Some COVID-19 samples were acute and others convalescent; all came from the United States, Italy and Spain. T cells, B-cell-depleted T cells, or PBMCs supplied cDNA or gDNA.

Per the germline V gene, CDR1 is SNHLY and CDR2 is FYNNEI. J gave up 4 bases and V 2 bases, and 5 bases lay outside the gene matches. The CDR3 length is 15 residues. As processed by the authors: By means of reference gene primer amplification, nucleated cell counts were estimated. TCRdb's table, derived via immunoSEQ multiplex PCR, lists solely in-frame clones and lacks some. Clone size and V and J calls were adopted from that table, with D and trimming inferred from the DNA. This table holds some 150,000 clones, around 81% found once. The sequencing input was peripheral blood. This chain links TRBV2 with TRBJ1-2; 9 positions match TRBD1. This sequence was found in a human donor in a cohort sampled during active COVID-19. CDR3 protein: CASSEWGTGTYGYTF. The CDR3, as DNA: TGTGCCAGCAGTGAATGGGGGACAGGGACCTATGGCTACACCTTC. Drawing the rest from reference TRBV2 and TRBJ1-2, the complete variable domain is EPEVTQTPSHQVTQMGQEVILRCVPISNHLYFYWYRQILGQKVEFLVSFYNNEISEKSEIFDDQFSVERPDGSNFTLKIRSTKLEDSAMYFCASSEWGTGTYGYTFGSGTRLTVV.